The present T cell receptor beta chain was sequenced within a study of T cell responses to AZD1222 COVID-19 vaccine. Background on the study: Combined were second doses at about 4 or about 12 weeks.

Whole-study results and caveats: Clonal diversity was possibly underestimated, and the donors were mostly white British, with more females. Repertoires were collected only later (after the peak T cell response had occurred). The CD4 TCRs associated with vaccination extended across spike and predominated at 160-218 and 743-854.

On this clone: Its antigen is not known.

Some clones are missing from TCRdb's copy, which holds only in-frame ones; the method was immunoSEQ multiplex PCR. The sample comprises around 62,000 clones, around 90% of which are singletons, and approximately 4.9% rests with the top ten. J lost 5 bases, V lost 11 bases, and 12 bases had no gene match. The CDR3 totals 14 residues. CDR1 LNHNV and CDR2 YYDKDF come from the germline V gene (reference sequence). This specimen consisted of peripheral blood, obtained on day 0 of AZD1222 vaccination. J is TRBJ1-2 and V is TRBV15, with 9 bases fitting TRBD1. This receptor was identified in an adult in good health. CDR3 in DNA: TGTGCCGTTAACCGGGACAGGGTAAAGTATGGCTACACCTTC. It specifies CAVNRDRVKYGYTF.